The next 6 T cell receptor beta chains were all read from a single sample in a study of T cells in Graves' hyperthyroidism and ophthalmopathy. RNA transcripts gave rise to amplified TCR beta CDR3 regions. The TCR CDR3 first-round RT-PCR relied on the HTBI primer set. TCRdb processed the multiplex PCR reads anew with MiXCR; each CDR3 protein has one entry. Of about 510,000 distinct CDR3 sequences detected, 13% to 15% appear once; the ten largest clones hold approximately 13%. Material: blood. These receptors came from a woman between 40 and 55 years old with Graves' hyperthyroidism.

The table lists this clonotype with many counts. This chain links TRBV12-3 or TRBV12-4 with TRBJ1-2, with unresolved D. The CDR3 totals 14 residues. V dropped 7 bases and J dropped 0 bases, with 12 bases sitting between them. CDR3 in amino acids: CASNPDGTNYGYTF. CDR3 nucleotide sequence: TGTGCCAGCAACCCGGACGGAACTAACTATGGCTACACCTTC.

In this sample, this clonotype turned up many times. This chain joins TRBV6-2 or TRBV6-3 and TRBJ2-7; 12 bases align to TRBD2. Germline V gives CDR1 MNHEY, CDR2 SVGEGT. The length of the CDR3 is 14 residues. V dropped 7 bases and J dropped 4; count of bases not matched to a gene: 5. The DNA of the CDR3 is TGTGCCAGCAAGACTAGCGGGAGTTCATACGAGCAGTACTTC. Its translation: CASKTSGSSYEQYF.

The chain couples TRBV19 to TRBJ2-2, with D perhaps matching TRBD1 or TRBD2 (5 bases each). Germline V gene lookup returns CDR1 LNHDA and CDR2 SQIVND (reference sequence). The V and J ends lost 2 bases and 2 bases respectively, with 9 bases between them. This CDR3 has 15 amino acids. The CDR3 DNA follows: TGTGCCAGTAGTATATACGGGACCAACACCGGGGAGCTGTTTTTT. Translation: CASSIYGTNTGELFF.

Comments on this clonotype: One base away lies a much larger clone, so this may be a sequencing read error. The DNA for the CDR3 is TGTGCCAGCAGTGGGGGGGCTGGGGAGACCCAGTGCTTC. Translated, it gives CASSGGAGETQCF. This chain joins TRBV2 and TRBJ2-5; perhaps D is TRBD1 or TRBD2 (6 bases each). This CDR3 contains 13 residues. Per germline, CDR1 SNHLY and CDR2 FYNNEI.

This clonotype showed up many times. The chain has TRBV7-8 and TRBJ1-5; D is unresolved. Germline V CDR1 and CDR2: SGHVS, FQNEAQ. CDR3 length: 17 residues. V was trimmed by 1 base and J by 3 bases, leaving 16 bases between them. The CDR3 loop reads CASSLDSLRHPNQPQHF. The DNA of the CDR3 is TGTGCCAGCAGCTTAGATTCCTTGAGACATCCCAATCAGCCCCAGCATTTT.

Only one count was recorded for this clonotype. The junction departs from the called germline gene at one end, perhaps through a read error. CDR3 protein: CASRPSRVLGLDF. In nucleotides, the CDR3 is TGTGCCAGCAGACCGAGCAGGGTACTGGGGTTGGACTTC. The chain joins TRBV28 to TRBJ2-5; D is perhaps TRBD1 (5 bases). Germline CDR1 MDHEN, CDR2 SYDVKM. This CDR3 spans 13 amino acids.